The rows below give T cell receptor beta chains drawn from one sample of a study of shared clonotypes between healthy human individuals. Using immunoSEQ multiplex PCR, the repertoire was profiled, and TCRdb retains in-frame clones only, with some absent. The table has about 2.4 million clones, under 95% seen once. Sequences were obtained from naive CD4+ T cells from PBMCs. The receptors stem from a man aged 18-30 years in good health. Some clones in this sample may be carry-over from other donors' samples. Each CDR3 is given with its conserved first and last residue. The order of the fields is J gene, D gene, V gene, clone size, CDR3 protein, CDR3 DNA. The D gene is left open where the match is weak. Expanded clones get a size class; other rows say once, few or many, or leave the size out.

j_call: TRBJ2-7
d_call: .
v_call: TRBV27
clone_size: .
cdr3_aa: CASSLWDSMSREQYF
cdr3_nt: TGTGCCAGCAGTCTATGGGACTCCATGTCTAGGGAGCAGTACTTC

j_call: TRBJ2-1
d_call: TRBD2
v_call: TRBV6-5
clone_size: .
cdr3_aa: CASSLTGTTQKEQFF
cdr3_nt: TGTGCCAGCAGCCTAACCGGGACTACACAGAAAGAGCAGTTCTTC

j_call: TRBJ2-3
d_call: .
v_call: TRBV7-9
clone_size: .
cdr3_aa: CASSPGPYTDTQYF
cdr3_nt: TGTGCCAGCAGCCCCGGACCGTACACAGATACGCAGTATTTT

j_call: TRBJ2-2
d_call: .
v_call: TRBV7-3
clone_size: .
cdr3_aa: CASSLGPRGTGELFF
cdr3_nt: TGTGCCAGCAGCTTGGGACCGCGGGGCACCGGGGAGCTGTTTTTT

j_call: TRBJ2-1
d_call: .
v_call: TRBV5-1
clone_size: .
cdr3_aa: CASSLASDNEQFF
cdr3_nt: TGCGCCAGCAGCTTGGCCTCAGACAATGAGCAGTTCTTC

j_call: TRBJ1-3
d_call: .
v_call: TRBV6-1
clone_size: .
cdr3_aa: CASSPSGSGNTIYF
cdr3_nt: TGTGCCAGCAGCCCCTCGGGGTCTGGAAACACCATATATTTT

j_call: TRBJ2-7
d_call: .
v_call: TRBV11-2
clone_size: .
cdr3_aa: CAGRGDASYEQYF
cdr3_nt: TGTGCCGGCCGAGGGGACGCGTCCTACGAGCAGTACTTC

j_call: TRBJ2-3
d_call: .
v_call: TRBV7-9
clone_size: .
cdr3_aa: CASSTQGGKADTQYF
cdr3_nt: TGTGCCAGCAGCACCCAAGGGGGAAAGGCAGATACGCAGTATTTT

j_call: TRBJ2-7
d_call: .
v_call: TRBV5-1
clone_size: .
cdr3_aa: CASSDDRFHEQYF
cdr3_nt: TGCGCCAGCAGCGACGACAGGTTCCACGAGCAGTACTTC

j_call: TRBJ1-1
d_call: .
v_call: TRBV5-4
clone_size: once
cdr3_aa: CASSLASQGSGTEAFF
cdr3_nt: TGTGCCAGCAGCTTGGCGTCTCAGGGTTCTGGCACTGAAGCTTTCTTT

j_call: TRBJ2-5
d_call: .
v_call: TRBV7-3
clone_size: .
cdr3_aa: CASSQRGASQETQYF
cdr3_nt: TGTGCCAGCAGCCAAAGGGGGGCAAGCCAAGAGACCCAGTACTTC

j_call: TRBJ2-5
d_call: TRBD1
v_call: TRBV5-1
clone_size: .
cdr3_aa: CASSSDRQETQYF
cdr3_nt: TGCGCCAGCAGCTCGGACAGGCAAGAGACCCAGTACTTC

j_call: TRBJ2-1
d_call: .
v_call: TRBV11-2
clone_size: .
cdr3_aa: CATTDGINEQFF
cdr3_nt: TGTGCCACCACAGACGGGATCAATGAGCAGTTCTTC